This is a list of T cell receptor beta chains from one sample in a study of radiotherapy plus CTLA-4 blockade in lung cancer. Generated by immunoSEQ multiplex PCR, the TCRdb table keeps only in-frame clones and is missing some. Among 55,000 to 80,000 clones, around 87% were seen once, and the ten largest hold 40%. The specimen was peripheral blood, collected from a patient treated with radiotherapy plus ipilimumab. The origin of the receptors is a human donor with non-small cell lung cancer that progressed on radiotherapy plus ipilimumab. The conserved cysteine and the conserved F or W are not part of the CDR3 here. The D gene is left open where the match is weak.

v_call,j_call,d_call,cdr3_aa
TRBV7-9,TRBJ2-2,TRBD2,ASSLETSGRAFGELF
TRBV28,TRBJ2-7,TRBD2,ASSLWSLAGDRSYEQY
TRBV5-6,TRBJ2-7,TRBD2,ASSSQTSGVLYEQY
TRBV12-5,TRBJ2-1,-,ASGTWSGGNYEQF
TRBV29-1,TRBJ2-5,-,SVGPRETQY
TRBV6-5,TRBJ2-2,-,ASSQPQNTGELF
TRBV13,TRBJ1-2,-,ASSPGRPSDGYT
TRBV7-2,TRBJ2-5,-,ASSLISRETQY
TRBV28,TRBJ2-2,TRBD2,ASTDTRAGATGELF
TRBV13,TRBJ1-1,-,ASSLAGGIMNTEAF
TRBV29-1,TRBJ2-5,TRBD1,SVGTGGSRETQY
TRBV30,TRBJ1-2,TRBD1,AWSDPGTGKGYT
TRBV5-1,TRBJ2-5,TRBD2,ASSLAAGGQETQY